Presented here are 14 T cell receptor beta chains from one specimen sequenced in a study of blood T cell repertoires in COVID-19. Clones were read by immunoSEQ multiplex PCR, and TCRdb kept only the in-frame ones, dropping some. The sample includes over 250,000 clones, approximately 87% of them seen just once. Sequenced: peripheral blood. The receptors come from a woman between 40 and 50 years old who had recovered from COVID-19.

This chain joins TRBV9 and TRBJ2-3; D remains ambiguous. V lost 2 bases and J 2 bases, leaving 9 bases between the germline ends. The CDR3 covers 14 residues. The germline CDR1 and CDR2 sequences are SGDLS and YYNGEE. CDR3 loop: CASSVRQYTDTQYF. The CDR3 coding sequence is TGTGCCAGCAGCGTGCGGCAGTACACAGATACGCAGTATTTT.

The rearrangement joins TRBV27 to TRBJ2-3, with a tentative D call TRBD1 (5 bases). V gave up 4 bases and J gave up 4 bases, with 12 bases separating them. The CDR3 loop spans 14 amino acids. Looked up from germline, CDR1 is MNHEY and CDR2 is SMNVEV (reference sequence). CDR3 loop: CASSSGLGADTQYF. Here the CDR3 DNA reads TGTGCCAGCAGTTCGGGCCTAGGGGCAGATACGCAGTATTTT.

This sequence joins TRBV7-8 and TRBJ1-5, with D possibly TRBD1 on 6 matching bases. The germline V and J ends were trimmed by 1 base and 1 base, with 14 bases remaining between them. The CDR3 sequence is 17 residues long. Germline assignment: CDR1 SGHVS and CDR2 FQNEAQ. The CDR3 loop is CASSLDIQGESNQPQHF. The CDR3 DNA is TGTGCCAGCAGCTTAGACATACAGGGAGAGAGCAATCAGCCCCAGCATTTT.

The chain carries TRBV2 and TRBJ2-3, with 7 bases lining up with TRBD1. The CDR3 runs to 15 residues. Per the germline V gene, CDR1 is SNHLY and CDR2 is FYNNEI. J lost 3 bases, V lost 6 bases, and 9 bases had no gene match. DNA of the CDR3: TGTGCCAGCAGACTCGACAGGGCCGGGACAGATACGCAGTATTTT. Amino acids: CASRLDRAGTDTQYF.

The V and J genes are TRBV7-6 and TRBJ1-2; 7 bases are shared with TRBD1. Germline CDR1 is SGHVS and CDR2 is FNYEAQ. V gave up 5 bases and J gave up 0 bases; unmatched junction bases: 6. The length of the CDR3 is 15 residues. CDR3 residues: CASSPRQGTNYGYTF. The CDR3 DNA reads TGTGCCAGCAGCCCCCGACAGGGTACTAACTATGGCTACACCTTC.

This chain joins TRBV3-1 (or the pseudogene TRBV3-2) and TRBJ2-7; maybe TRBD2 (6 bases). V was pared by 3 bases and J by 6 bases, with 12 bases between. Germline assignment: CDR1 LGHDT and CDR2 YNNKEL (reference sequence). CDR3 length equals 13 residues. CDR3 region: CASSQRTKSEQYF. In DNA, the CDR3 is TGTGCCAGCAGCCAGCGGACTAAGAGCGAGCAGTACTTC.

The rearrangement links TRBV7-6 to TRBJ1-2, with 7 bases matching TRBD1. Germline loops: CDR1 SGHVS, CDR2 FNYEAQ. There are 15 residues in the CDR3. Trimming took 2 bases from V and 6 from J; bases not matched to a gene: 9. CDR3 DNA sequence: TGTGCCAGCAGCTTACTAACCGGGACAGACGATGGCTACACCTTC. This gives the protein CASSLLTGTDDGYTF. The full variable domain, in which reference TRBV7-6 and TRBJ1-2 provide the parts outside the CDR3, is GAGVSQSPRYKVTKRGQDVALRCDPISGHVSLYWYRQALGQGPEFLTYFNYEAQQDKSGLPNDRFSAERPEGSISTLTIQRTEQRDSAMYRCASSLLTGTDDGYTFGSGTRLTVV.

The chain combines TRBV5-4 with TRBJ1-1; D might be TRBD1 (6 bases). The V gene lost 5 bases and the J gene lost 4 bases, with 15 bases spanning the gap. This CDR3 has 14 amino acids. Germline CDR1 and CDR2: SGHNT and YYREEE (reference sequence). In DNA, the CDR3 is TGTGCCAGCAGACCCGAGAGAGGGGGCACTGAAGCTTTCTTT. This sequence encodes CASRPERGGTEAFF.

The chain employs TRBV11-1 and TRBJ1-2; unclear D gene. The CDR3 runs 14 residues. V shed 0 bases and J shed 2 bases, with 7 bases lying between them. Looked up from germline, CDR1 is SGHAT and CDR2 is FQDESV (reference sequence). The CDR3, as DNA: TGTGCCAGCAGCTTAGCGAGCGGGAACTATGGCTACACCTTC. As protein: CASSLASGNYGYTF.

This clone was seen only once. The chain has TRBV30 and TRBJ1-5; 7 nucleotides match TRBD1. V dropped 2 bases and J dropped 7; count of bases not matched to a gene: 8. The CDR3 runs to 14 residues. Germline CDR1 reads GTSNPN; CDR2 reads SVGIG (reference sequence). The CDR3 DNA is TGTGCCTGGAGTAAAATTACCAGGGGGCAGCCCCAGCATTTT. This sequence encodes CAWSKITRGQPQHF.

The sample holds a few counts of this clone. The chain's CDR3 is CASSLAEVEPLHF. The CDR3 coding sequence is TGTGCCAGCAGTTTAGCAGAGGTGGAACCCCTCCACTTT. This chain connects TRBV12-3 or TRBV12-4 to TRBJ1-6; D unresolved. This CDR3 comprises 13 residues. V gave up 0 bases and J gave up 12 bases, with 9 bases separating them.

The V gene is TRBV5-1, the J gene TRBJ2-1; perhaps TRBD2 as D (6 bases). The CDR3 is 15 residues long. In germline, CDR1 is SGHRS, CDR2 YFSETQ. V was cut by 5 bases and J by 0 bases, with 12 bases left in between. The CDR3 is CASSGAGSSYNEQFF. CDR3 nucleotides: TGCGCCAGCAGTGGGGCGGGAAGCTCCTACAATGAGCAGTTCTTC. Filled out from reference TRBV5-1 and TRBJ2-1, the complete variable domain reads KAGVTQTPRYLIKTRGQQVTLSCSPISGHRSVSWYQQTPGQGLQFLFEYFSETQRNKGNFPGRFSGRQFSNSRSEMNVSTLELGDSALYLCASSGAGSSYNEQFFGPGTRLTVL.

J is TRBJ2-7 and V is TRBV19; 7 nucleotides line up with TRBD2. The germline gives CDR1 LNHDA, CDR2 SQIVND (reference sequence). The CDR3 covers 13 residues. The V segment lost 6 bases and the J segment 2 bases; nucleotides outside the gene matches: 4. CDR3 in DNA: TGTGCCAGTAGGCTAGCGGCGACCTACGAGCAGTACTTC. Its translation is CASRLAATYEQYF.

The chain links TRBV6-5 to TRBJ1-3; D remains ambiguous. CDR3 length: 14 amino acids. V was cut by 6 bases and J by 0 bases, with 9 bases left in between. CDR1 is MNHEY, CDR2 SVGAGI, per germline. As DNA, the CDR3 is TGTGCCAGCAGGACACCTTTCTCTGGAAACACCATATATTTT. Protein sequence: CASRTPFSGNTIYF.